The 10 T cell receptor beta chains in this list originate from one sample, sequenced in a study of blood T cell repertoires in COVID-19. Produced via immunoSEQ multiplex PCR; TCRdb's table is partial and in-frame only. The data hold 370,000 or so clones, with roughly 80% observed a single time. Sequenced sample: peripheral blood. These receptors all stem from a human donor with acute or convalescent COVID-19. The donor label of this sample is uncertain.

This clone was counted only a few times. This sequence joins TRBV5-4 and TRBJ1-1; D remains ambiguous. Germline V gene sequence: CDR1 SGHNT, CDR2 YYREEE (reference sequence). This CDR3 is 17 amino acids long. Trimming shortened V by 4 bases and J by 0 bases, and 19 bases separated the two germline ends. In DNA form, the CDR3 reads TGTGCCAGCAGCGTGGGCTCGTCCGACTTAATGAACACTGAAGCTTTCTTT. Protein product: CASSVGSSDLMNTEAFF.

The chain recombines TRBV20-1 with TRBJ2-7; 11 bases are a match to TRBD2. J lost 5 bases, V lost 3 bases, and 9 bases had no gene match. The germline CDR1 and CDR2 sequences are DFQATT and SNEGSKA (reference sequence). This CDR3 has 15 residues. The CDR3 loop reads CSASKIAGGPNEQYF. The CDR3 region has the DNA TGCAGTGCTAGTAAGATAGCGGGGGGGCCCAACGAGCAGTACTTC.

This chain links TRBV29-1 with TRBJ2-7; perhaps TRBD1 as D (6 bases). The ends were cut back, 7 bases at V and 2 bases at J, with 9 bases in the middle. CDR3 length: 11 amino acids. From germline, CDR1 is SQVTM and CDR2 ANQGSEA. The CDR3 here is CSAQGPYEQYF. DNA of the CDR3: TGCAGCGCACAGGGCCCCTACGAGCAGTACTTC.

The chain links TRBV24-1 to TRBJ2-5, with D possibly matching TRBD2 (7 bases). The V end lost 1 base, the J end lost 5 bases, and 16 bases lay between the germline ends. The CDR3 is 16 residues long. CDR1 is KGHDR, CDR2 SFDVKD, per germline. The CDR3 DNA sequence: TGTGCCACCAGTGATTTAGCGGGAACAGGGACGGAGACCCAGTACTTC. Protein: CATSDLAGTGTETQYF.

The chain carries TRBV7-9 and TRBJ1-5; 7 bases fit TRBD1. CDR1 is SEHNR and CDR2 is FQNEAQ in the germline V gene (reference sequence). With V trimmed by 5 bases and J by 5 bases, 9 bases remained unmatched. The CDR3 sequence is 15 residues long. CDR3 protein: CASSPGGTEYQPQHF. The CDR3 bases are TGTGCCAGCAGCCCTGGAGGGACAGAGTATCAGCCCCAGCATTTT.

J is TRBJ2-2 and V is TRBV30; 14 nucleotides match TRBD2. Looked up from germline, CDR1 is GTSNPN and CDR2 is SVGIG (reference sequence). Trimming took 3 bases from V and 6 from J; bases not matched to a gene: 3. This CDR3 spans 15 amino acids. The CDR3 loop is CAWRPGLAGAGELFF. CDR3 nucleotides: TGTGCCTGGAGACCGGGACTAGCGGGAGCCGGGGAGCTGTTTTTT. The whole variable domain, remainder taken from reference TRBV30 and TRBJ2-2, is SQTIHQWPATLVQPVGSPLSLECTVEGTSNPNLYWYRQAAGRGLQLLFYSVGIGQISSEVPQNLSASRPQDRQFILSSKKLLLSDSGFYLCAWRPGLAGAGELFFGEGSRLTVL.

This clone was seen only a few times. This chain joins TRBV5-1 and TRBJ2-7; TRBD1 is a possible D gene (6 bases). CDR1 SGHRS and CDR2 YFSETQ come from the germline V gene. V lost 2 bases to trimming and J lost 4 bases, with 7 bases between them. The CDR3 loop spans 12 amino acids. CDR3 DNA sequence: TGCGCCAGCAGCTTAGGGGGATACGAGCAGTACTTC. Residues: CASSLGGYEQYF. The full variable domain, its missing parts supplied by reference TRBV5-1 and TRBJ2-7, is KAGVTQTPRYLIKTRGQQVTLSCSPISGHRSVSWYQQTPGQGLQFLFEYFSETQRNKGNFPGRFSGRQFSNSRSEMNVSTLELGDSALYLCASSLGGYEQYFGPGTRLTVT.

The chain carries TRBV12-3 or TRBV12-4 and TRBJ2-2; maybe TRBD1 (5 bases). The length of the CDR3 is 13 residues. V was pared by 5 bases and J by 7 bases, with 11 bases between. CDR3 in amino acids: CASSPNTGGELFF. The DNA of the CDR3 is TGTGCCAGCAGTCCGAACACAGGCGGGGAGCTGTTTTTT.

About this clone itself: The same CDR3 also results from other DNA sequences found in this sample. This chain joins TRBV6-5 and TRBJ1-1; tentative D call: TRBD1 (6 bases). The germline V and J ends were trimmed by 6 bases and 1 base, with 9 bases remaining between them. Germline CDR1 MNHEY, CDR2 SVGAGI. The CDR3 loop spans 13 amino acids. CDR3 in DNA: TGTGCCAGCAGGTTACAGGGGAACACTGAAGCTTTCTTT. This translates into CASRLQGNTEAFF.

The CDR3 here is CASSLGQGWSNTEAFF. CDR3 DNA: TGTGCCAGCAGCCTTGGACAGGGATGGAGCAACACTGAAGCTTTCTTT. The J gene is TRBJ1-1, the V gene TRBV11-1; TRBD1 matches 8 bases. The length of the CDR3 is 16 residues. The V gene end was trimmed by 5 bases and the J gene end by 2 bases; junction bases not matched to a gene: 10. Germline assignment: CDR1 SGHAT and CDR2 FQDESV (reference sequence). The full variable domain, in which reference TRBV11-1 and TRBJ1-1 provide the parts outside the CDR3, is EAEVAQSPRYKITEKSQAVAFWCDPISGHATLYWYRQILGQGPELLVQFQDESVVDDSQLPKDRFSAERLKGVDSTLKIQPAELGDSAMYLCASSLGQGWSNTEAFFGQGTRLTVV.